A selection of T cell receptor beta chains follows, all from one sample in a study of beta chain features in type 1 diabetes. Here immunoSEQ multiplex PCR was the method, and the copy in TCRdb shows in-frame clones only, minus some. Altogether some 350,000 clones are present, roughly 13% being singletons, with the ten largest covering 0.013% to 0.015%. Sequenced material: naive CD4+ T cells from blood. The source is a young woman with type 1 diabetes. Both conserved end residues are part of each CDR3. D genes are given only for firm matches. Only part of the rows carry a size: once, few, many, or a class if the clone is expanded.

v_call: TRBV7-2
j_call: TRBJ1-4
clone_size: few
d_call: TRBD1
cdr3_aa: CASSAQQGELFF
cdr3_nt: TGTGCCAGCAGCGCTCAACAGGGGGAACTGTTTTTT

v_call: TRBV6-1
j_call: TRBJ2-7
clone_size: few
d_call: .
cdr3_aa: CASSEFWTGSSYEQYF
cdr3_nt: TGTGCCAGCAGTGAGTTCTGGACTGGAAGCTCCTACGAGCAGTACTTC

v_call: TRBV13
j_call: TRBJ2-6
clone_size: .
d_call: .
cdr3_aa: CASSSTGRDHSKVLTF
cdr3_nt: TGTGCCAGCAGCTCAACCGGGAGAGACCACTCTAAGGTCCTGACTTTC

v_call: TRBV5-1
j_call: TRBJ1-2
clone_size: few
d_call: .
cdr3_aa: CASTTGSYRGGYTF
cdr3_nt: TGCGCCAGCACCACAGGATCCTATCGTGGTGGCTACACCTTC

v_call: TRBV28
j_call: TRBJ1-5
clone_size: .
d_call: .
cdr3_aa: CASRLLGGGINQPQHF
cdr3_nt: TGTGCCAGCAGGCTATTGGGCGGGGGAATCAATCAGCCCCAGCATTTT

v_call: TRBV30
j_call: TRBJ1-2
clone_size: few
d_call: TRBD1
cdr3_aa: CAWAPRGDGYTF
cdr3_nt: TGTGCCTGGGCTCCCAGGGGGGATGGCTACACCTTC

v_call: TRBV28
j_call: TRBJ1-5
clone_size: few
d_call: .
cdr3_aa: CASSFPPGNNQPQHF
cdr3_nt: TGTGCCAGCAGTTTCCCGCCAGGGAACAATCAGCCCCAGCATTTT

v_call: TRBV4-1
j_call: TRBJ2-1
clone_size: .
d_call: TRBD2
cdr3_aa: CASSRYSGNRIEQFF
cdr3_nt: TGCGCCAGCAGCCGTTATAGCGGGAACAGGATTGAGCAGTTCTTC

v_call: TRBV28
j_call: TRBJ2-7
clone_size: few
d_call: .
cdr3_aa: CASSSLYEQYF
cdr3_nt: TGTGCCAGCAGTTCCTTATACGAGCAGTACTTC

v_call: TRBV11-2
j_call: TRBJ2-1
clone_size: few
d_call: TRBD2
cdr3_aa: CATSMWVSGRWHEQFF
cdr3_nt: TGTGCCACCAGCATGTGGGTTAGCGGGAGATGGCATGAGCAGTTCTTC

v_call: TRBV28
j_call: TRBJ2-3
clone_size: .
d_call: .
cdr3_aa: CASSLGQSTDTQYF
cdr3_nt: TGTGCCAGCAGTTTAGGACAGAGCACAGATACGCAGTATTTT

v_call: TRBV4-1
j_call: TRBJ1-2
clone_size: .
d_call: .
cdr3_aa: CASSHPGLQGIYGYTF
cdr3_nt: TGCGCCAGCAGCCACCCCGGGCTCCAGGGGATCTATGGCTACACCTTC

v_call: TRBV19
j_call: TRBJ2-1
clone_size: few
d_call: .
cdr3_aa: CASSKLWAIGNEQFF
cdr3_nt: TGTGCCAGTAGTAAGTTATGGGCCATAGGAAATGAGCAGTTCTTC

v_call: TRBV30
j_call: TRBJ1-4
clone_size: .
d_call: .
cdr3_aa: CAWSGGRDNEKLFF
cdr3_nt: TGTGCCTGGAGTGGGGGCAGAGATAATGAAAAACTGTTTTTT

v_call: TRBV28
j_call: TRBJ2-7
clone_size: .
d_call: TRBD2
cdr3_aa: CASLRTSGTNEQYF
cdr3_nt: TGTGCCAGCCTAAGGACTAGCGGGACTAACGAGCAGTACTTC

v_call: TRBV30
j_call: TRBJ1-3
clone_size: few
d_call: .
cdr3_aa: CAWSPRAGNTIYF
cdr3_nt: TGTGCCTGGAGCCCCAGGGCGGGAAACACCATATATTTT

v_call: TRBV30
j_call: TRBJ1-2
clone_size: .
d_call: TRBD1
cdr3_aa: CAWKVDRGPYGYTF
cdr3_nt: TGTGCCTGGAAGGTGGACAGGGGGCCGTATGGCTACACCTTC

v_call: TRBV2
j_call: TRBJ1-1
clone_size: few
d_call: TRBD1
cdr3_aa: CASSYHRQGFVAEAFF
cdr3_nt: TGTGCCAGCAGTTACCACAGACAGGGATTCGTAGCTGAAGCTTTCTTT

v_call: TRBV9
j_call: TRBJ2-1
clone_size: few
d_call: TRBD2
cdr3_aa: CASSSTSGSYNEQFF
cdr3_nt: TGTGCCAGCAGCTCCACTAGCGGCTCCTACAATGAGCAGTTCTTC

v_call: TRBV18
j_call: TRBJ2-6
clone_size: few
d_call: .
cdr3_aa: CASSPRSTGANVLTF
cdr3_nt: TGTGCCAGCTCACCAAGGAGTACTGGGGCCAACGTCCTGACTTTC

v_call: TRBV2
j_call: TRBJ2-4
clone_size: few
d_call: TRBD2
cdr3_aa: CASGRGLGNIQYF
cdr3_nt: TGTGCCAGCGGGAGGGGCCTGGGGAACATTCAGTACTTC

v_call: TRBV7-9
j_call: TRBJ2-4
clone_size: few
d_call: TRBD2
cdr3_aa: CASSSASGLAKNIQYF
cdr3_nt: TGTGCCAGCAGCTCGGCTAGCGGTCTAGCCAAAAACATTCAGTACTTC

v_call: TRBV27
j_call: TRBJ2-6
clone_size: few
d_call: TRBD1
cdr3_aa: CASSLSGTGISGANVLTF
cdr3_nt: TGTGCCAGCAGTTTATCGGGGACAGGGATCTCTGGGGCCAACGTCCTGACTTTC

v_call: TRBV19
j_call: TRBJ2-3
clone_size: .
d_call: .
cdr3_aa: CASSKTDLGGFTDTQYF
cdr3_nt: TGTGCCAGTAGCAAGACGGACTTGGGGGGATTCACAGATACGCAGTATTTT

v_call: TRBV2
j_call: TRBJ1-2
clone_size: few
d_call: .
cdr3_aa: CASSETPLWGYTF
cdr3_nt: TGTGCCAGCAGTGAAACCCCCCTATGGGGCTACACCTTC

v_call: TRBV9
j_call: TRBJ2-1
clone_size: few
d_call: TRBD2
cdr3_aa: CASSVTAGVDDEQFF
cdr3_nt: TGTGCCAGCAGCGTAACCGCGGGAGTAGACGATGAGCAGTTCTTC

v_call: TRBV30
j_call: TRBJ1-2
clone_size: .
d_call: TRBD1
cdr3_aa: CAWEVMTGYGYTF
cdr3_nt: TGTGCCTGGGAGGTCATGACAGGGTACGGCTACACCTTC

v_call: TRBV7-2
j_call: TRBJ1-4
clone_size: .
d_call: TRBD1
cdr3_aa: CASSFFPGQANEKLFF
cdr3_nt: TGTGCCAGCAGCTTTTTTCCGGGACAGGCTAATGAAAAACTGTTTTTT

v_call: TRBV9
j_call: TRBJ2-2
clone_size: few
d_call: TRBD2
cdr3_aa: CASSVRLAGITGELFF
cdr3_nt: TGTGCCAGCAGCGTACGACTAGCGGGAATAACCGGGGAGCTGTTTTTT

v_call: TRBV5-6
j_call: TRBJ2-1
clone_size: .
d_call: .
cdr3_aa: CASIGHESSYNEQFF
cdr3_nt: TGTGCCAGCATTGGACATGAGAGCTCCTACAATGAGCAGTTCTTC

v_call: TRBV25-1
j_call: TRBJ1-2
clone_size: .
d_call: TRBD1
cdr3_aa: CASSELDGTGGRYGYTF
cdr3_nt: TGTGCCAGCAGTGAATTGGACGGGACAGGGGGTCGCTATGGCTACACCTTC

v_call: TRBV5-4
j_call: TRBJ2-3
clone_size: few
d_call: .
cdr3_aa: CASSPFQGQTQYF
cdr3_nt: TGTGCCAGCAGCCCATTCCAGGGGCAAACGCAGTATTTT

v_call: TRBV5-4
j_call: TRBJ2-7
clone_size: few
d_call: TRBD2
cdr3_aa: CASSSSGGSVYEQYF
cdr3_nt: TGTGCCAGCAGCTCTAGCGGGGGCTCGGTGTACGAGCAGTACTTC

v_call: TRBV4-3
j_call: TRBJ2-1
clone_size: .
d_call: TRBD2
cdr3_aa: CASSPRGGSLGEQFF
cdr3_nt: TGCGCCAGCAGCCCTCGGGGGGGATCACTGGGGGAGCAGTTCTTC

v_call: TRBV14
j_call: TRBJ2-3
clone_size: .
d_call: TRBD2
cdr3_aa: CASSDGTSGRGTDTQYF
cdr3_nt: TGTGCCAGCAGCGACGGGACTAGCGGGAGAGGCACAGATACGCAGTATTTT

v_call: TRBV4-3
j_call: TRBJ2-3
clone_size: few
d_call: TRBD1
cdr3_aa: CASSQIQGADTQYF
cdr3_nt: TGCGCCAGCAGCCAAATCCAGGGGGCTGATACGCAGTATTTT

v_call: TRBV28
j_call: TRBJ2-5
clone_size: few
d_call: TRBD1
cdr3_aa: CASSPRTGGMGETQYF
cdr3_nt: TGTGCCAGCAGCCCTCGGACAGGGGGGATGGGAGAGACCCAGTACTTC

v_call: TRBV28
j_call: TRBJ2-3
clone_size: few
d_call: TRBD2
cdr3_aa: CASSPAGGTDTQYF
cdr3_nt: TGTGCCAGCAGCCCAGCGGGAGGCACAGATACGCAGTATTTT

v_call: TRBV4-3
j_call: TRBJ2-4
clone_size: .
d_call: TRBD1
cdr3_aa: CASSRQGRDIQYF
cdr3_nt: TGCGCCAGCAGCCGACAGGGAAGGGACATTCAGTACTTC

v_call: TRBV9
j_call: TRBJ1-5
clone_size: .
d_call: TRBD1
cdr3_aa: CASSVEGQGNQPQHF
cdr3_nt: TGTGCCAGCAGCGTAGAAGGACAGGGCAATCAGCCCCAGCATTTT

v_call: TRBV18
j_call: TRBJ2-1
clone_size: .
d_call: .
cdr3_aa: CASSPGTSRSNEQFF
cdr3_nt: TGTGCCAGCTCACCGGGGACTTCAAGGTCCAATGAGCAGTTCTTC

v_call: TRBV2
j_call: TRBJ2-3
clone_size: few
d_call: TRBD2
cdr3_aa: CASKIRLAADTQYF
cdr3_nt: TGTGCCAGCAAAATCCGGCTAGCGGCAGATACGCAGTATTTT

v_call: TRBV28
j_call: TRBJ1-1
clone_size: .
d_call: .
cdr3_aa: CASSLRDNTEAFF
cdr3_nt: TGTGCCAGCAGTTTACGGGATAACACTGAAGCTTTCTTT

v_call: TRBV20-1
j_call: TRBJ2-3
clone_size: few
d_call: .
cdr3_aa: CSAGDSYEYF
cdr3_nt: TGCAGTGCTGGGGACTCGTACGAGTATTTT

v_call: TRBV2
j_call: TRBJ1-5
clone_size: .
d_call: .
cdr3_aa: CASSEFPRGNQPQHF
cdr3_nt: TGTGCCAGCAGTGAATTCCCGAGAGGCAATCAGCCCCAGCATTTT

v_call: TRBV2
j_call: TRBJ1-1
clone_size: few
d_call: TRBD1
cdr3_aa: CASRIDRVAEAFF
cdr3_nt: TGTGCCAGCAGAATTGACAGGGTGGCTGAAGCTTTCTTT

v_call: TRBV7-8
j_call: TRBJ1-5
clone_size: few
d_call: .
cdr3_aa: CASSHRRDSNQPQHF
cdr3_nt: TGTGCCAGCAGCCACAGGCGAGATAGCAATCAGCCCCAGCATTTT

v_call: TRBV7-9
j_call: TRBJ2-1
clone_size: few
d_call: TRBD2
cdr3_aa: CASSLGSGRSNEQFF
cdr3_nt: TGTGCCAGCAGCTTAGGTAGCGGGAGGTCCAATGAGCAGTTCTTC

v_call: TRBV5-6
j_call: TRBJ2-7
clone_size: .
d_call: TRBD2
cdr3_aa: CASSFNYGGDYEQYF
cdr3_nt: TGTGCCAGCAGCTTCAACTACGGGGGGGACTACGAGCAGTACTTC

v_call: TRBV11-1
j_call: TRBJ2-5
clone_size: few
d_call: .
cdr3_aa: CASSPRVKQETQYF
cdr3_nt: TGTGCCAGCAGCCCACGAGTGAAACAAGAGACCCAGTACTTC

v_call: TRBV15
j_call: TRBJ2-4
clone_size: few
d_call: TRBD2
cdr3_aa: CATSREHVGMREGQYF
cdr3_nt: TGTGCCACCAGCAGAGAGCACGTCGGGATGCGGGAGGGGCAGTACTTC

v_call: TRBV15
j_call: TRBJ1-1
clone_size: .
d_call: .
cdr3_aa: CATREPGQNTEAFF
cdr3_nt: TGTGCCACCAGAGAACCTGGACAGAACACTGAAGCTTTCTTT

v_call: TRBV29-1
j_call: TRBJ1-3
clone_size: few
d_call: .
cdr3_aa: CSAVGGFSGNTIYF
cdr3_nt: TGCAGCGCTGTAGGGGGTTTTTCTGGAAACACCATATATTTT

v_call: TRBV5-4
j_call: TRBJ1-2
clone_size: .
d_call: .
cdr3_aa: CASSPPGINYGYTF
cdr3_nt: TGTGCCAGCAGCCCTCCAGGGATTAACTATGGCTACACCTTC

v_call: TRBV7-6
j_call: TRBJ2-1
clone_size: few
d_call: TRBD2
cdr3_aa: CASSRWTSGSSYNEQFF
cdr3_nt: TGTGCCAGCAGCAGATGGACTAGCGGGAGCTCCTACAATGAGCAGTTCTTC

v_call: TRBV27
j_call: TRBJ2-7
clone_size: many
d_call: TRBD2
cdr3_aa: CASSSAGAVEQYF
cdr3_nt: TGTGCCAGCAGTTCGGCGGGAGCGGTCGAGCAGTACTTC

v_call: TRBV11-2
j_call: TRBJ1-1
clone_size: .
d_call: .
cdr3_aa: CASSWTGDEAFF
cdr3_nt: TGTGCCAGCAGCTGGACGGGAGATGAAGCTTTCTTT

v_call: TRBV7-3
j_call: TRBJ2-3
clone_size: .
d_call: TRBD2
cdr3_aa: CASSWTSGSADTQYF
cdr3_nt: TGTGCCAGCAGCTGGACTAGCGGGAGTGCAGATACGCAGTATTTT